Detailed here is one T cell receptor beta chain. The specificity of this receptor is unknown. One base away there is no much larger clone; base qualities are not given. The source of the sample is a study of blood T cell repertoires in COVID-19 (dated by TCRdb to 2020 to 2021). Looking at the study overall: Samples from collaborators originated in the United States, Italy and Spain and spanned both the acute and convalescent phases of COVID-19. The material from the prospective study consisted of cDNA or gDNA derived from T cells, B-cell-depleted T cells, or PBMCs. Subjects who had been exposed to COVID-19, were actively infected with it, or had recovered from it provided the deeply sampled blood TCRbeta repertoires that made up the dataset. The repertoires were released in a freely available public database intended as a resource for research on the immune response to SARS-CoV-2. Samples were obtained from the ongoing ImmuneRACE study (first 160 participants) and from about 1,300 subjects provided by 6 global collaborators. Sample metadata almost always included a de-identified subject ID, COVID-19 status, age in years and sex. HLA class I and class II types, where available, came from metadata supplied by the sample provider rather than from assay-based typing. Study-wide conclusions, independent of this receptor: The quantity of clinical and demographic metadata differed by source and by participant and was supplied without curation.

The collaborating institutions used their own protocols to collect whole blood in K2EDTA tubes. Collaborator samples were shipped for TCRbeta analysis as frozen whole blood, isolated PBMCs, or DNA extracted from either sample type. The immunoSEQ Assay, a bias-controlled multiplex PCR, was used to amplify TCRbeta CDR3 regions from genomic DNA. The source study handled its data this way. The number of nucleated cells in each sample was estimated by amplification of reference gene primers within the assay. Sequence reads were collapsed and filtered to measure the absolute abundance of every unique TCRbeta CDR3 rearrangement. For each sample, productive Simpson clonality was calculated as the square root of Simpson's diversity index across productive rearrangements. What TCRdb holds here is the immuneACCESS table cut down to in-frame rearrangements. Part of the clones is not present; checked against another copy, under half of the missing clones reflect an unresolved V gene, and the others are unexplained. That table furnishes V, J and clone size, whereas the DNA furnished D and trimming. The sample profile shows 150,000 to 200,000 clones; approximately 91% of them were found once. The biggest ten clones account for 2.1% of the sample.

The germline V gene encodes CDR1 SGHNT and CDR2 YENEEA. The cysteine opens and the phenylalanine closes a CDR3 of 12 amino acids. Only the CDR3 portion is preserved as DNA: 36 bases, with reading frame beginning at the first base. V is clipped by 4 bases and J by 6 bases, and the sequence between their germline boundaries is 10 bases long. This chain is built from TRBV11-3 and TRBJ2-7; TRBD1 is possibly the D segment (7 matching bases). The source material was peripheral blood. The clonotype comes from a man between 65 and 80 years old with active or convalescent COVID-19. The sequence in DNA is TGTGCCAGCAGCTCAGGGGGGCGCGAGCAGTACTTC. Its product reads: CASSSGGREQYF.